A selection of T cell receptor beta chains follows, all from one sample in a study of T cells in Graves' hyperthyroidism and ophthalmopathy. TCRdb re-called the multiplex PCR reads with MiXCR, one entry per CDR3 protein. The table lists nearly 250,000 distinct CDR3 sequences, about 15% of them singletons. Sequenced input: blood. Receptors were obtained from a young woman with Graves' ophthalmopathy. CDR3s include the opening cysteine and the closing phenylalanine or tryptophan. D genes are given only for firm matches. Clone size is not always given. Where it is, it says once, few, many or a class for expanded clones.

v_gene: TRBV6-1; j_gene: TRBJ1-2; abundance: -; d_gene: TRBD1; CDR3aa: CASKGGDRGNYGYTF; CDR3nt: TGTGCCAGCAAGGGGGGGGACAGGGGGAACTATGGCTACACCTTC
v_gene: TRBV5-1; j_gene: TRBJ2-4; abundance: many; d_gene: TRBD2; CDR3aa: CASSLAGTSGTQDLAKNIQYF; CDR3nt: TGCGCCAGCAGCTTGGCCGGGACTAGCGGGACGCAGGACCTAGCCAAAAACATTCAGTACTTC
v_gene: TRBV28; j_gene: TRBJ1-3; abundance: -; d_gene: -; CDR3aa: CASTPRGPSGNTIYF; CDR3nt: TGTGCCAGCACCCCCAGGGGACCCTCTGGAAACACCATATATTTT
v_gene: TRBV4-1; j_gene: TRBJ1-1; abundance: many; d_gene: -; CDR3aa: CASSHGVGMNTEAFF; CDR3nt: TGCGCCAGCAGCCATGGAGTCGGCATGAACACTGAAGCTTTCTTT
v_gene: TRBV7-2; j_gene: TRBJ2-5; abundance: many; d_gene: -; CDR3aa: CASSLRRNQETQYF; CDR3nt: TGTGCCAGCAGCTTGAGAAGAAACCAAGAGACCCAGTACTTC
v_gene: TRBV6-1; j_gene: TRBJ2-7; abundance: once; d_gene: TRBD1; CDR3aa: CASSRDRGDEQYF; CDR3nt: TGTGCCAGCAGTAGGGACAGGGGGGACGAGCAGTACTTC
v_gene: TRBV18; j_gene: TRBJ1-5; abundance: many; d_gene: TRBD1; CDR3aa: CASSLTSTGGNQPQHF; CDR3nt: TGTGCCAGCTCACTCACGTCGACAGGGGGCAATCAGCCCCAGCATTTT
v_gene: TRBV27; j_gene: TRBJ2-1; abundance: many; d_gene: TRBD2; CDR3aa: CASSSPSGGGDEQFF; CDR3nt: TGTGCCAGCAGCAGCCCCAGCGGGGGGGGTGATGAGCAGTTCTTC
v_gene: TRBV30; j_gene: TRBJ2-1; abundance: many; d_gene: TRBD2; CDR3aa: CAWSVGTNNEQFF; CDR3nt: TGTGCCTGGAGTGTAGGGACTAACAATGAGCAGTTCTTC
v_gene: TRBV3-1; j_gene: TRBJ2-3; abundance: many; d_gene: -; CDR3aa: CASSQGQLRVTQYF; CDR3nt: TGTGCCAGCAGCCAGGGGCAGTTGAGGGTTACGCAGTATTTT
v_gene: TRBV7-9; j_gene: TRBJ2-6; abundance: many; d_gene: TRBD2; CDR3aa: CASSLDPPGLAGGTGANVLTF; CDR3nt: TGTGCCAGCAGCTTAGACCCGCCGGGACTAGCGGGAGGGACTGGGGCCAACGTCCTGACTTTC
v_gene: TRBV19; j_gene: TRBJ1-1; abundance: many; d_gene: TRBD1; CDR3aa: CASSVPGQVPEAFF; CDR3nt: TGTGCCAGTAGTGTCCCGGGACAGGTCCCTGAAGCTTTCTTT
v_gene: TRBV11-3; j_gene: TRBJ2-7; abundance: many; d_gene: -; CDR3aa: CASSFLYGGQYEQYF; CDR3nt: TGTGCCAGCAGCTTTTTATATGGGGGGCAGTACGAGCAGTACTTC
v_gene: TRBV9; j_gene: TRBJ1-2; abundance: many; d_gene: -; CDR3aa: CASSPNSYGYTF; CDR3nt: TGTGCCAGCAGCCCAAACAGCTATGGCTACACCTTC
v_gene: TRBV3-1; j_gene: TRBJ2-5; abundance: many; d_gene: TRBD2; CDR3aa: CASSRAGGETQYF; CDR3nt: TGTGCCAGCAGTCGGGCGGGGGGGGAGACCCAGTACTTC
v_gene: TRBV28; j_gene: TRBJ2-7; abundance: -; d_gene: TRBD2; CDR3aa: CASSLPGTSVPEQYF; CDR3nt: TGTGCCAGCAGTTTACCCGGGACTAGCGTGCCCGAGCAGTACTTC
v_gene: TRBV6-1; j_gene: TRBJ1-1; abundance: many; d_gene: -; CDR3aa: CASSWEGGGRAEAFF; CDR3nt: TGTGCCAGCAGTTGGGAAGGGGGGGGGAGGGCTGAAGCTTTCTTT
v_gene: TRBV28; j_gene: TRBJ1-5; abundance: many; d_gene: -; CDR3aa: CASNSLGHPQHF; CDR3nt: TGTGCCAGCAACTCACTGGGTCACCCCCAGCATTTT
v_gene: TRBV2; j_gene: TRBJ2-3; abundance: many; d_gene: TRBD1; CDR3aa: CASRLGQGATDTQYF; CDR3nt: TGTGCCAGCAGGCTCGGACAGGGGGCAACAGATACGCAGTATTTT
v_gene: TRBV2; j_gene: TRBJ1-1; abundance: -; d_gene: TRBD1; CDR3aa: CASGGQVLTGAFF; CDR3nt: TGTGCCAGCGGGGGACAGGTACTAACTGGAGCTTTCTTT
v_gene: TRBV6-1; j_gene: TRBJ1-5; abundance: many; d_gene: TRBD1; CDR3aa: CASYLWGQGKRGNQPQHF; CDR3nt: TGTGCCAGTTACCTCTGGGGACAGGGGAAAAGGGGGAATCAGCCCCAGCATTTT
v_gene: TRBV12-3/TRBV12-4; j_gene: TRBJ1-2; abundance: many; d_gene: TRBD1; CDR3aa: CASRTNLQGRYGYTF; CDR3nt: TGTGCCAGCAGAACGAACCTACAGGGGAGGTATGGCTACACCTTC
v_gene: TRBV7-2; j_gene: TRBJ1-5; abundance: many; d_gene: -; CDR3aa: CASSLSNQPQHF; CDR3nt: TGTGCCAGCAGCCTTAGCAATCAGCCCCAGCATTTT
v_gene: TRBV6-2/TRBV6-3; j_gene: TRBJ1-5; abundance: many; d_gene: -; CDR3aa: CASSYSWSADSNQPQHF; CDR3nt: TGTGCCAGCAGTTACTCGTGGTCAGCCGATAGCAATCAGCCCCAGCATTTT
v_gene: TRBV7-6; j_gene: TRBJ1-1; abundance: many; d_gene: -; CDR3aa: CASSLYSGGVNTEAFF; CDR3nt: TGTGCCAGCAGCCTCTATAGCGGCGGAGTGAACACTGAAGCTTTCTTT
v_gene: TRBV2; j_gene: TRBJ2-5; abundance: many; d_gene: TRBD2; CDR3aa: CASEPAVIAGGQETQYF; CDR3nt: TGTGCCAGCGAACCCGCAGTCATAGCGGGGGGGCAAGAGACCCAGTACTTC
v_gene: TRBV7-3; j_gene: TRBJ1-2; abundance: many; d_gene: TRBD1; CDR3aa: CASSPQGGTYGYTF; CDR3nt: TGTGCCAGCAGCCCGCAGGGGGGTACCTATGGCTACACCTTC
v_gene: TRBV20-1; j_gene: TRBJ1-3; abundance: -; d_gene: TRBD1; CDR3aa: CSASPTGENTIYF; CDR3nt: TGCAGTGCTAGCCCGACAGGGGAGAACACCATATATTTT
v_gene: TRBV5-1; j_gene: TRBJ2-6; abundance: many; d_gene: -; CDR3aa: CASSLLEIASGANVLTF; CDR3nt: TGCGCCAGCAGTCTGCTCGAGATTGCTTCTGGGGCCAACGTCCTGACTTTC
v_gene: TRBV4-1; j_gene: TRBJ1-1; abundance: many; d_gene: -; CDR3aa: CASSQDVTLDTEAFF; CDR3nt: TGCGCCAGCAGCCAAGATGTCACCTTGGACACTGAAGCTTTCTTT
v_gene: TRBV28; j_gene: TRBJ2-1; abundance: many; d_gene: -; CDR3aa: CASRYEQFF; CDR3nt: TGTGCCAGCAGGTATGAGCAGTTCTTC
v_gene: TRBV19; j_gene: TRBJ2-2; abundance: many; d_gene: TRBD1; CDR3aa: CASSFRQGNMDTGELFF; CDR3nt: TGTGCCAGTAGTTTCCGACAGGGGAATATGGACACCGGGGAGCTGTTTTTT
v_gene: TRBV24-1; j_gene: TRBJ2-1; abundance: many; d_gene: TRBD1; CDR3aa: CATSDYRGEDNEQFF; CDR3nt: TGTGCCACCAGTGATTACAGGGGAGAGGACAATGAGCAGTTCTTC